Presented here are 13 T cell receptor beta chains from one specimen sequenced in a study of CXCR3-negative and CXCR3-positive naive CD8 T cells. Findings and caveats of the study: The TRB CDR3s that CXCR3-positive naive cells carried were more hydrophobic than those of CXCR3-negative naive cells.

Each TRB cDNA library was prepared by 5' RACE (with UMI labels). Each CDR3 protein gets one entry in TCRdb, which reprocessed the 5' RACE reads and gives no DNA. The sample data list roughly 100,000 distinct CDR3 sequences. Their antigens are not known. The sample consisted of naive CXCR3+ CD8+ T cells from blood. As for subset: CD45RO-CCR7+CD27+CD95- naive CD8+ T cells expressing CXCR3 (TNR3+). These TCRs come from a human donor in good health. Some clones in this sample may be carry-over from other donors' samples.

V is TRBV7-6 and J is TRBJ2-1. This CDR3 region has 13 residues. Germline assignment: CDR1 SGHVS and CDR2 FNYEAQ. CDR3 in amino acids: CASSLGTDNEQFF. Filled out from reference TRBV7-6 and TRBJ2-1, the complete variable domain reads GAGVSQSPRYKVTKRGQDVALRCDPISGHVSLYWYRQALGQGPEFLTYFNYEAQQDKSGLPNDRFSAERPEGSISTLTIQRTEQRDSAMYRCASSLGTDNEQFFGPGTRLTVL.

This chain joins TRBV7-9 and TRBJ2-1; without DNA, the TCRdb call of TRBD2 cannot be checked. Looked up from germline, CDR1 is SEHNR and CDR2 is FQNEAQ (reference sequence). The length of the CDR3 is 15 residues. The CDR3: CASSTSSGGAAEQFF.

The chain recombines TRBV12-3 or TRBV12-4 with TRBJ2-1; checking the TCRdb D call of TRBD1 is not possible without DNA. CDR3 size: 15 residues. The CDR3: CASRPGTGGLNEQFF.

The chain is built from TRBV28 and TRBJ1-5. The CDR3 sequence is 13 residues long. Germline lookup yields CDR1 MDHEN and CDR2 SYDVKM. The CDR3 is CASSDSLLQPQHF.

This chain links TRBV20-1 with TRBJ2-3; TCRdb designates TRBD2, a call that cannot be tested without DNA. Per germline, CDR1 DFQATT and CDR2 SNEGSKA (reference sequence). There are 14 residues in the CDR3. CDR3: CSERLASGTYTQYF.

V usage is TRBV21-1 and J usage is TRBJ1-1; TCRdb calls TRBD1, which cannot be checked without DNA. TRBV21-1 is classified as a pseudogene. There are 15 residues in the CDR3. The CDR3 sequence is CASHTETGLGTEAFF.

The chain employs TRBV5-6 and TRBJ2-3; TCRdb outputs TRBD1, but without DNA this stays unchecked. The CDR3 is made up of 17 amino acids. Per germline, CDR1 SGHDT and CDR2 YYEEEE. CDR3 residues: CASSLFRGWDNTDTQYF.

The gene calls are TRBV7-8 and TRBJ2-3. Germline V CDR1 and CDR2: SGHVS, FQNEAQ. The CDR3 has 15 amino acids. CDR3 sequence reads: CASSPQWGSEDTQYF.

This sequence joins TRBV27 and TRBJ2-7. This CDR3 is 14 amino acids long. Germline V gives CDR1 MNHEY, CDR2 SMNVEV (reference sequence). The CDR3 sequence: CASSPGRLGYEQYF.

The chain couples TRBV6-6 to TRBJ2-3; the TRBD1 assignment by TCRdb is unverifiable without DNA. The germline V gene has CDR1 MNHNY and CDR2 SVGAGI (reference sequence). This CDR3 spans 16 amino acids. The CDR3 loop reads CASRTRGSGYHDTQYF.

V usage is TRBV7-2 and J usage is TRBJ2-3; TCRdb calls TRBD1, which cannot be checked without DNA. The CDR3 spans 15 residues. Germline lookup yields CDR1 SGHTA and CDR2 FQGNSA. This chain's CDR3 is CASSLVGQLTDTQYF.

V usage is TRBV5-6 and J usage is TRBJ2-5. This CDR3 contains 14 residues. CDR1 is SGHDT, CDR2 YYEEEE, per germline. The CDR3 spells CASSLGVSQETQYF.

The chain uses TRBV29-1 and TRBJ2-7. There are 14 residues in the CDR3. CDR1 SQVTM and CDR2 ANQGSEA come from the germline V gene. Here the CDR3 reads CSGRVGLPPYEQYF.